This T cell receptor (beta chain) was captured in a study of T cell responses to AZD1222 COVID-19 vaccine. Study conclusions and caveats: Spike-specific TCR depth and breadth grew after two AZD1222 doses. Unmutated variant regions reportedly attract nearly half of all spike-specific TCRs. Repertoires were collected only later (after the peak T cell response had occurred).

The assay was immunoSEQ multiplex PCR, and TCRdb's table has in-frame clones only and misses some. The sample has fewer than 150,000 clones; approximately 86% are singletons. With 0 bases removed from V and 4 bases from J, the gap between germline ends came to 12 bases. The CDR3 extends over 15 amino acids. Germline CDR1 is ENHRY and CDR2 is SYGVKD. A remark on this clone: Its antigen is still unknown.

This material consisted of peripheral blood, taken on day 0 of AZD1222 vaccination. The sequence was obtained from an adult in good health. The chain carries TRBV10-3 and TRBJ1-2; D perhaps matches TRBD1 (6 bases). The CDR3 reads CAISESQGSVYGYTF. In DNA, the CDR3 is TGTGCCATCAGTGAGTCGCAGGGGAGTGTCTATGGCTACACCTTC.